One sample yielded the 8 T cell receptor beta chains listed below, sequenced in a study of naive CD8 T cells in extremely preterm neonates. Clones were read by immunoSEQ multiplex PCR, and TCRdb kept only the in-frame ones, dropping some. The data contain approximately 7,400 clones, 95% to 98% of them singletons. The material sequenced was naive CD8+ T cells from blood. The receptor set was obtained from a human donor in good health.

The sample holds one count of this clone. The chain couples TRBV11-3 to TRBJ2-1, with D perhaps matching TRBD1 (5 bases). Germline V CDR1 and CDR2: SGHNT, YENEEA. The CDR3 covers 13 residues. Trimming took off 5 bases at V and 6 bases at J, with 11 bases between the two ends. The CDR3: CASSPDSFNEQFF. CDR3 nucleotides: TGTGCCAGCAGCCCCGACAGCTTCAATGAGCAGTTCTTC.

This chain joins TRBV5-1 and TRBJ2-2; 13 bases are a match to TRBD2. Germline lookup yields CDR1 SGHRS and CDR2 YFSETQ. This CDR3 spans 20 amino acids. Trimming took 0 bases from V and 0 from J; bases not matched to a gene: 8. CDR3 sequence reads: CASSLVFGTSGETNTGELFF. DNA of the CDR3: TGCGCCAGCAGCTTGGTATTTGGGACTAGCGGGGAGACGAACACCGGGGAGCTGTTTTTT.

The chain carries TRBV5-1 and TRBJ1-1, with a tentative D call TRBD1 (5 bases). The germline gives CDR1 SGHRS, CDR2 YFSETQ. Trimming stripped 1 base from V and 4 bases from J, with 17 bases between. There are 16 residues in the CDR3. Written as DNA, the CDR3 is TGCGCCAGCAGCTTGTCGGTACAGGAGGGGAGCACTGAAGCTTTCTTT. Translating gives CASSLSVQEGSTEAFF. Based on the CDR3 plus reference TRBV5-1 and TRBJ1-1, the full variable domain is KAGVTQTPRYLIKTRGQQVTLSCSPISGHRSVSWYQQTPGQGLQFLFEYFSETQRNKGNFPGRFSGRQFSNSRSEMNVSTLELGDSALYLCASSLSVQEGSTEAFFGQGTRLTVV.

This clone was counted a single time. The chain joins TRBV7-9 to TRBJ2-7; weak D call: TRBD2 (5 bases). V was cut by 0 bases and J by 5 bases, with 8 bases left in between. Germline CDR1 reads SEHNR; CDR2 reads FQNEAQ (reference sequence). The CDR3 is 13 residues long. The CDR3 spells CASSLAPGNEQYF. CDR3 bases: TGTGCCAGCAGCTTAGCGCCGGGGAACGAGCAGTACTTC.

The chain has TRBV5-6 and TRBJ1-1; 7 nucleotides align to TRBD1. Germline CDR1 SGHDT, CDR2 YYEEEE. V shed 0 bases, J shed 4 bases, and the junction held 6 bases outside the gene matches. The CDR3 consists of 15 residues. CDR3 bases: TGTGCCAGCAGCTTGGACGACAGGGCTATCACTGAAGCTTTCTTT. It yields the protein CASSLDDRAITEAFF. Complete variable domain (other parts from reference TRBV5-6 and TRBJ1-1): DAGVTQSPTHLIKTRGQQVTLRCSPKSGHDTVSWYQQALGQGPQFIFQYYEEEERQRGNFPDRFSGHQFPNYSSELNVNALLLGDSALYLCASSLDDRAITEAFFGQGTRLTVV.

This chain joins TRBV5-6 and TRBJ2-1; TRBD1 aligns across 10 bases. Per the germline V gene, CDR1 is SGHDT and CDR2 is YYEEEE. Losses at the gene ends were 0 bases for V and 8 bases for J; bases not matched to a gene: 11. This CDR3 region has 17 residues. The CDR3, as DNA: TGTGCCAGCAGCTTGGGGGGGACCGGGACAGGGGATTATGAGCAGTTCTTC. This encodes CASSLGGTGTGDYEQFF. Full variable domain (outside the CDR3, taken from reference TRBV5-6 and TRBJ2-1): DAGVTQSPTHLIKTRGQQVTLRCSPKSGHDTVSWYQQALGQGPQFIFQYYEEEERQRGNFPDRFSGHQFPNYSSELNVNALLLGDSALYLCASSLGGTGTGDYEQFFGPGTRLTVL.

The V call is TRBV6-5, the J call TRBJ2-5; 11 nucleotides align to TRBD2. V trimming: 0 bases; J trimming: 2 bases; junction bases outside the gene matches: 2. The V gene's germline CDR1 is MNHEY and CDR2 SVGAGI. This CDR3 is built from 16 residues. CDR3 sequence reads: CASSYSGTSGQETQYF. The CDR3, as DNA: TGTGCCAGCAGTTACTCCGGGACTAGCGGACAAGAGACCCAGTACTTC.

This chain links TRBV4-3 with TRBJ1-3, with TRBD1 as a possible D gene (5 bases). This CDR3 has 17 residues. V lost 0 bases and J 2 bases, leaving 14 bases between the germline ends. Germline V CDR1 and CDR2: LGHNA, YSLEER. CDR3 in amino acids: CASSQDPSGVPGNTIYF. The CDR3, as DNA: TGCGCCAGCAGCCAAGACCCCTCGGGGGTTCCTGGAAACACCATATATTTT.